Below are 23 T cell receptor beta chains sequenced from a single sample in a study of blood T cell repertoires in COVID-19. The protocol was immunoSEQ multiplex PCR, while the TCRdb copy is restricted to in-frame clones and leaves out a portion. The sample has a few hundred thousand clones, around 80% seen once; the top ten hold 5.5% to 8.5%. Sequencing was done on a sample of peripheral blood. These receptors originate from a woman aged 70-85 years with acute or convalescent COVID-19.

The chain carries TRBV4-1 and TRBJ2-3; 15 positions agree with TRBD2. CDR1 is MGHRA and CDR2 is YSYEKL in the germline V gene. The CDR3 loop spans 19 amino acids. Trimming took 3 bases from V and 3 from J; bases not matched to a gene: 10. The CDR3 sequence: CASSQRPGLAGGLTDTQYF. The CDR3 region has the DNA TGCGCCAGCAGCCAGCGACCCGGACTAGCGGGGGGGTTGACAGATACGCAGTATTTT.

J is TRBJ2-5 and V is TRBV6-5; D uncertain. The V and J ends lost 4 bases and 1 base respectively, with 13 bases between them. The germline V gene has CDR1 MNHEY and CDR2 SVGAGI. The CDR3 has 15 residues. The CDR3, as DNA: TGTGCCAGCAGTTTTCGGCCGACTCGCCAAGAGACCCAGTACTTC. As protein: CASSFRPTRQETQYF.

The chain has TRBV7-2 and TRBJ2-7; D not resolved. Germline CDR1 and CDR2: SGHTA and FQGNSA. Deletions cut 0 bases from V and 3 bases from J, with 12 bases between. This CDR3 has 15 amino acids. The CDR3 nucleotides read TGTGCCAGCAGCTTAGCGCACGAGGCCATCTACGAGCAGTACTTC. Protein: CASSLAHEAIYEQYF.

Notes on this clone: Relative to the germline gene, one junction end is altered; a read error may explain this. The chain couples TRBV7-9 to TRBJ2-3; tentative D call: TRBD2 (6 bases). Germline V gives CDR1 SEHNR, CDR2 FQNEAQ (reference sequence). CDR3 length: 19 amino acids. CDR3 nucleotide sequence: TGTGCCAGCAGATTAGGACGTGGGACTTACTATAGTAGCACAGATACGCAGTATTTT. It codes for CASRLGRGTYYSSTDTQYF. Drawing the rest from reference TRBV7-9 and TRBJ2-3, the complete variable domain is DTGVSQNPRHKITKRGQNVTFRCDPISEHNRLYWYRQTLGQGPEFLTYFQNEAQLEKSRLLSDRFSAERPKGSFSTLEIQRTEQGDSAMYLCASRLGRGTYYSSTDTQYFGPGTRLTVL.

This clone was detected once. The V call is TRBV6-6, the J call TRBJ1-2; the D gene is possibly TRBD1 (6 bases). V lost 6 bases to trimming and J lost 0 bases, with 14 bases between them. The germline gives CDR1 MNHNY, CDR2 SVGAGI (reference sequence). This CDR3 has 15 residues. CDR3 bases: TGTGCCAGCAGAGCCGGACAGCTCTCTAACTATGGCTACACCTTC. This codes for CASRAGQLSNYGYTF.

The chain is built from TRBV5-6 and TRBJ2-1; D is unclear. There are 12 residues in the CDR3. From germline, CDR1 is SGHDT and CDR2 YYEEEE. Trimming took 4 bases from V and 3 from J, leaving 5 bases between them. CDR3 nucleotide sequence: TGTGCCAGCAGCCGGAGCTACAATGAGCAGTTCTTC. Its protein product is CASSRSYNEQFF.

This sequence joins TRBV18 and TRBJ2-5; D uncertain. Trimming shortened V by 4 bases and J by 5 bases, and 11 bases separated the two germline ends. Germline V gives CDR1 KGHSH, CDR2 LQKENI. There are 13 residues in the CDR3. CDR3 loop: CASSQSARETQYF. CDR3 coding DNA: TGTGCCAGCTCACAGTCTGCTCGGGAGACCCAGTACTTC.

This clone has more than one count but fewer than ten. V is TRBV15 and J is TRBJ1-1; 7 bases map to TRBD1. V lost 1 base and J lost 1; bases outside the gene matches: 0. This CDR3 spans 14 amino acids. Germline V CDR1 and CDR2: LNHNV, YYDKDF (reference sequence). CDR3 DNA: TGTGCCACCAGCAGAGGACAGGGGAACACTGAAGCTTTCTTT. Translation gives CATSRGQGNTEAFF.

The rearrangement joins TRBV18 to TRBJ2-2; D might be TRBD1 (6 bases). The length of the CDR3 is 15 residues. Deletions cut 5 bases from V and 4 bases from J, with 14 bases between. Germline-derived CDR1 and CDR2 are KGHSH and LQKENI. CDR3 amino acids: CASSSGQAVTGELFF. Here the CDR3 DNA reads TGTGCCAGCTCATCGGGACAAGCCGTCACCGGGGAGCTGTTTTTT.

V and J are TRBV3-1 (or the pseudogene TRBV3-2) and TRBJ2-7; TRBD2 is a possible D gene (7 bases). The V and J ends lost 3 bases and 6 bases respectively, with 12 bases between them. The CDR3 is 13 residues long. CDR1 is LGHDT and CDR2 is YNNKEL in the germline V gene (reference sequence). The CDR3 reads CASSQGGASEQYF. CDR3 nucleotides: TGTGCCAGCAGCCAGGGGGGGGCGAGCGAGCAGTACTTC.

The genes are TRBV29-1 and TRBJ2-2, with D perhaps matching TRBD1 (6 bases). The CDR3 totals 13 residues. V was pared by 6 bases and J by 7 bases, with 15 bases between. Looked up from germline, CDR1 is SQVTM and CDR2 is ANQGSEA. The CDR3 sequence is CSVADRSDGELFF. DNA of the CDR3: TGCAGCGTCGCCGACAGGTCGGACGGGGAGCTGTTTTTT.

The chain is built from TRBV19 and TRBJ1-6; D is unclear. Germline assignment: CDR1 LNHDA and CDR2 SQIVND (reference sequence). Trimming pared 5 bases from V and 7 bases from J, leaving 12 bases between. This CDR3 is built from 14 residues. The CDR3 reads CASSLAGLNSPLHF. DNA for the CDR3: TGTGCCAGTAGTCTGGCAGGTTTGAATTCACCCCTCCACTTT. Full variable domain (missing parts from reference TRBV19 and TRBJ1-6): DGGITQSPKYLFRKEGQNVTLSCEQNLNHDAMYWYRQDPGQGLRLIYYSQIVNDFQKGDIAEGYSVSREKKESFPLTVTSAQKNPTAFYLCASSLAGLNSPLHFGNGTRLTVT.

The V call is TRBV18, the J call TRBJ2-1; 8 bases are shared with TRBD1. Germline CDR1 KGHSH, CDR2 LQKENI. V shed 2 bases and J 1 base; nucleotides not matched to a gene: 4. This CDR3 is 16 amino acids long. CDR3 amino acids: CASSPTQGASYNEQFF. The CDR3 DNA reads TGTGCCAGCTCACCAACGCAGGGGGCTTCCTACAATGAGCAGTTCTTC.

The V and J genes are TRBV30 and TRBJ2-7; D is uncertain. The CDR3 sequence is 14 residues long. CDR1 is GTSNPN and CDR2 is SVGIG in the germline V gene (reference sequence). The V and J ends lost 7 bases and 3 bases respectively, with 19 bases between them. The CDR3 sequence: CASLRPGPFYEQYF. CDR3 DNA: TGTGCCTCCTTAAGACCGGGTCCGTTCTACGAGCAGTACTTC. Based on the CDR3 plus reference TRBV30 and TRBJ2-7, the full variable domain is SQTIHQWPATLVQPVGSPLSLECTVEGTSNPNLYWYRQAAGRGLQLLFYSVGIGQISSEVPQNLSASRPQDRQFILSSKKLLLSDSGFYLCASLRPGPFYEQYFGPGTRLTVT.

Note on this clone: This same CDR3 is encoded by further DNA sequences in the sample. This sequence joins TRBV10-3 and TRBJ2-7; D is uncertain. This CDR3 region has 11 residues. Germline values: CDR1 ENHRY, CDR2 SYGVKD. V lost 4 bases and J lost 3, with 4 bases in between. The CDR3 nucleotides read TGTGCCATCAGTGGGAGCTACGAGCAGTACTTC. It codes for CAISGSYEQYF.

The chain couples TRBV10-2 to TRBJ2-3; D is undetermined. The ends were cut back, 3 bases at V and 4 bases at J, with 8 bases in the middle. CDR1 is WSHSY, CDR2 SAAADI, per germline. The CDR3 spans 13 residues. The CDR3: CASSDPIPDTQYF. In DNA form, the CDR3 reads TGCGCCAGCAGTGACCCTATTCCAGATACGCAGTATTTT.

This clone was recorded only once. The chain combines TRBV7-6 with TRBJ2-5; 10 bases match TRBD2. V dropped 2 bases and J dropped 5; count of bases not matched to a gene: 11. The germline CDR1 and CDR2 sequences are SGHVS and FNYEAQ. This CDR3 is 17 amino acids long. The CDR3 sequence is CASSLWGQRGGRETQYF. CDR3 nucleotide sequence: TGTGCCAGCAGCTTATGGGGGCAGCGGGGGGGCCGGGAGACCCAGTACTTC.

The V call is TRBV29-1, the J call TRBJ1-1; TRBD1 matches at 8 bases. CDR3 length: 12 residues. With V trimmed by 5 bases and J by 4 bases, 3 bases remained unmatched. The germline V gene encodes CDR1 SQVTM and CDR2 ANQGSEA. The CDR3 spells CSVSQGGTEAFF. For the CDR3, the DNA is TGCAGCGTTTCACAGGGGGGCACTGAAGCTTTCTTT.

The chain recombines TRBV6-2 or TRBV6-3 with TRBJ2-7; tentative D call: TRBD2 (6 bases). V was trimmed by 5 bases and J by 2 bases, leaving 16 bases between them. Germline assignment: CDR1 MNHEY and CDR2 SVGEGT. This CDR3 is built from 15 residues. CDR3 nucleotides: TGTGCCAGCAGTAAACTAGGAGGGGCCCCCTACGAGCAGTACTTC. The encoded protein is CASSKLGGAPYEQYF.

This chain uses TRBV19 with TRBJ1-3; 9 bases agree with TRBD1. CDR3 size: 15 residues. From germline, CDR1 is LNHDA and CDR2 SQIVND (reference sequence). V trimming: 7 bases; J trimming: 3 bases; junction bases outside the gene matches: 7. CDR3 nucleotides: TGTGCCAGTATCCGAACAGGGGGCAGTGGAAACACCATATATTTT. It encodes CASIRTGGSGNTIYF.

V is TRBV11-2 and J is TRBJ1-3; a weak D match, TRBD1 (5 bases). Trimming cost V 5 bases and J 0 bases, with 14 bases left between them. The CDR3 loop spans 16 amino acids. CDR1 is SGHAT, CDR2 FQNNGV, per germline. CDR3 DNA sequence: TGTGCCAGCAGCCGGCAGGGCACCCGCTCTGGAAACACCATATATTTT. As protein: CASSRQGTRSGNTIYF.

The V call is TRBV18, the J call TRBJ2-2, with 8 bases aligning to TRBD1. Per germline, CDR1 KGHSH and CDR2 LQKENI. The CDR3 runs to 17 residues. Losses at the gene ends were 3 bases for V and 1 base for J; bases not matched to a gene: 7. CDR3 DNA sequence: TGTGCCAGCTCACCTTCGAGCAGGGGGCAGAACACCGGGGAGCTGTTTTTT. The encoded protein is CASSPSSRGQNTGELFF.

V is TRBV5-1 and J is TRBJ1-1; tentatively, D is TRBD1 (6 bases). Germline CDR1 and CDR2: SGHRS and YFSETQ. The germline V and J ends were trimmed by 5 bases and 4 bases, with 18 bases remaining between them. The CDR3 is 15 amino acids. CDR3 nucleotides: TGCGCCAGCAGTTCCTCAGGGGCAATGGGCACTGAAGCTTTCTTT. The encoded protein is CASSSSGAMGTEAFF.